Within the sample, the clone carrying this T cell receptor (beta chain) is medium-sized. The CDR3 runs to 17 residues. This sample is drawn from a study of neurological immune-mediated disorders. The T cells used for sorted libraries numbered about 930,000, either CD4+ or CD8+. Synthesis of cDNA was carried out by template-switch 5'RACE. The reaction used 10-nucleotide random UMIs. Every sequencing run generated in excess of 160 million TCR-beta sequences. These sequences covered 15-18 subjects. Each CDR3 protein gets one entry after TCRdb re-called the 5' RACE reads with MiXCR. The table records 15,000 to 20,000 distinct CDR3 sequences, roughly 10% of them present only once.

Sequencing used CD8+ T cells from blood. This chain uses TRBV21-1 with TRBJ1-4; no check of the table's D call, TRBD1, against the DNA was made. TRBV21-1 is classified as a pseudogene. The receptor's source is a woman in her forties or fifties in good health. CDR3: CASSKGGVAVYNEKLFF. CDR3 DNA: TGTGCCAGCAGCAAAGGGGGGGTGGCGGTTTATAATGAAAAACTGTTTTTT.